The 24 T cell receptor beta chains in this list originate from one sample, sequenced in a study of immune evolution from preneoplasia to lung adenocarcinoma. Repertoires were generated with immunoSEQ multiplex PCR, while TCRdb's copy carries only in-frame clones and drops some. The sample lists 12,000 or so clones, more than 75% occurring once. The sample taken for sequencing was FFPE tissue from an adenomatous hyperplasia lung lesion. Subset reported: atypical adenomatous hyperplasia (AAH), lung preneoplasia. The receptors shown here come from a person aged 50 to 70 with lung adenocarcinoma.

V usage is TRBV5-1 and J usage is TRBJ2-2; 8 bases fit TRBD1. Looked up from germline, CDR1 is SGHRS and CDR2 is YFSETQ. V was pared by 0 bases and J by 4 bases, with 2 bases of the junction left unmatched. The CDR3 contains 15 residues. The CDR3 sequence: CASSLGQGFTGELFF. The CDR3 DNA reads as TGCGCCAGCAGCTTGGGACAGGGGTTCACCGGGGAGCTGTTTTTT.

The chain combines TRBV27 with TRBJ1-1, with 8 bases aligning to TRBD1. This CDR3 is 15 amino acids long. Germline V CDR1 and CDR2: MNHEY, SMNVEV (reference sequence). V gave up 6 bases and J gave up 7 bases; unmatched junction bases: 13. CDR3 DNA sequence: TGTGCCAGCAGGAACACACCTCAGGGGGCGCGTGAAGCTTTCTTT. It is translated as CASRNTPQGAREAFF.

The sample holds a few counts of this clone. This chain joins TRBV13 and TRBJ1-1; D is perhaps TRBD1 (5 bases). This CDR3 is built from 15 residues. Germline lookup yields CDR1 PRHDT and CDR2 FYEKMQ (reference sequence). The V end lost 5 bases, the J end lost 3 bases, and 16 bases lay between the germline ends. For the CDR3, the DNA is TGTGCCAGCAGCGCTACGGGACGAGTGGACACTGAAGCTTTCTTT. Amino acids: CASSATGRVDTEAFF.

In the case of this clone: Other DNA sequences in the same sample also yield this CDR3. The chain recombines TRBV20-1 with TRBJ2-7; a weak D match, TRBD1 (6 bases). The germline V gene encodes CDR1 DFQATT and CDR2 SNEGSKA (reference sequence). Between the trimmed V and J ends, which lost 5 bases and 3 bases, there was a span of 8 bases. The CDR3 spans 11 residues. The CDR3 DNA sequence: TGCAGTGCTCCGGACAGCTACGAGCAGTACTTC. Translated: CSAPDSYEQYF.

This sequence joins TRBV19 and TRBJ1-4; D remains ambiguous. The CDR3 contains 15 residues. Germline V gene sequence: CDR1 LNHDA, CDR2 SQIVND (reference sequence). V dropped 7 bases and J dropped 2 bases, with 14 bases sitting between them. The CDR3 protein is CASTMGRKTNEKLFF. The DNA of the CDR3 is TGTGCCAGTACCATGGGCAGGAAGACTAATGAAAAACTGTTTTTT.

The DNA for the CDR3 is TGTGCCAGCAGTTTGGACAGTCGGGAGACCCAGTACTTC. Amino acids: CASSLDSRETQYF. The rearrangement joins TRBV28 to TRBJ2-5, with a tentative D call TRBD1 (6 bases). From germline, CDR1 is MDHEN and CDR2 SYDVKM. Between the trimmed V and J ends, which lost 3 bases and 5 bases, there was a span of 10 bases. The CDR3 is 13 amino acids.

The genes are TRBV2 and TRBJ2-7; D call uncertain. Germline V gene sequence: CDR1 SNHLY, CDR2 FYNNEI. This CDR3 region has 12 residues. Trimming shortened V by 7 bases and J by 0 bases, and 7 bases separated the two germline ends. The CDR3 DNA follows: TGTGCCAGCACCTCGGCCTCCTACGAGCAGTACTTC. This translates into CASTSASYEQYF.

The chain is built from TRBV20-1 and TRBJ2-1; D call uncertain. The CDR3 loop spans 11 amino acids. V dropped 1 base and J dropped 10 bases, with 8 bases sitting between them. Germline-derived CDR1 and CDR2 are DFQATT and SNEGSKA (reference sequence). CDR3 protein: CSARGTGEQFF. The CDR3 DNA sequence: TGCAGTGCTAGAGGCACTGGGGAGCAGTTCTTC.

The chain couples TRBV6-6 to TRBJ1-5; D gene unclear. V lost 6 bases, J lost 4 bases, and 7 bases lay in between. Germline CDR1 is MNHNY and CDR2 is SVGAGI (reference sequence). This CDR3 is 12 amino acids long. The CDR3 nucleotides read TGTGCCAGCAGGAACACGAATCAGCCCCAGCATTTT. It translates to CASRNTNQPQHF.

V is TRBV5-1 and J is TRBJ2-1, with D uncertain. The V gene's germline CDR1 is SGHRS and CDR2 YFSETQ. CDR3 size: 12 residues. The V end was cut by 0 bases, the J end by 9 bases, with 7 bases between. This CDR3 reads CASSLGVAEQFF. As DNA, the CDR3 is TGCGCCAGCAGCTTGGGGGTGGCTGAGCAGTTCTTC.

The chain is built from TRBV27 and TRBJ1-1, with 10 bases aligning to TRBD1. CDR1 is MNHEY and CDR2 is SMNVEV in the germline V gene (reference sequence). The CDR3 sequence is 13 residues long. With V trimmed by 3 bases and J by 6 bases, 1 base remained unmatched. CDR3 nucleotide sequence: TGTGCCAGCAGTTTCGGACAGGGGGCTGAAGCTTTCTTT. It encodes CASSFGQGAEAFF.

A remark on this clone: Other DNA variants within this sample encode the same CDR3. V gene TRBV4-1 combines with J gene TRBJ2-7, with D possibly being TRBD1 (6 bases). The V gene's germline CDR1 is MGHRA and CDR2 YSYEKL. Between the trimmed V and J ends, which lost 0 bases and 4 bases, there was a span of 22 bases. The CDR3 spans 18 residues. CDR3 region: CASSQDQVRGPRQYEQYF. Written as DNA, the CDR3 is TGCGCCAGCAGCCAAGATCAAGTCAGGGGACCGAGACAATACGAGCAGTACTTC.

The V and J genes are TRBV5-5 and TRBJ2-5, with D possibly TRBD1 on 5 matching bases. Germline lookup yields CDR1 SGHKS and CDR2 YYEKEE (reference sequence). This CDR3 is 14 amino acids long. Trimming took off 4 bases at V and 0 bases at J, with 10 bases between the two ends. The CDR3 spells CASSPGPYQETQYF. The CDR3 DNA reads as TGTGCCAGCAGCCCAGGGCCGTACCAAGAGACCCAGTACTTC.

The V gene is TRBV30, the J gene TRBJ1-2; unclear D gene. The CDR3 has 13 amino acids. V lost 0 bases, J lost 1 base, and 6 bases lay in between. CDR1 GTSNPN and CDR2 SVGIG come from the germline V gene (reference sequence). CDR3 coding DNA: TGTGCCTGGAGTGTAAGTGTTAACTATGGCTACACCTTC. This gives the protein CAWSVSVNYGYTF. Combining the CDR3 with reference TRBV30 and TRBJ1-2 gives the whole variable domain SQTIHQWPATLVQPVGSPLSLECTVEGTSNPNLYWYRQAAGRGLQLLFYSVGIGQISSEVPQNLSASRPQDRQFILSSKKLLLSDSGFYLCAWSVSVNYGYTFGSGTRLTVV.

The chain employs TRBV6-6 and TRBJ2-1, with TRBD2 matching 9 bases. Looked up from germline, CDR1 is MNHNY and CDR2 is SVGAGI (reference sequence). CDR3 size: 16 residues. V trimming: 6 bases; J trimming: 0 bases; junction bases outside the gene matches: 6. Written as DNA, the CDR3 is TGTGCCAGCAGCCGCGGGGGGGCAAGCTCCTACAATGAGCAGTTCTTC. This translates into CASSRGGASSYNEQFF.

The chain couples TRBV6-1 to TRBJ2-7, with D tentatively TRBD2 (5 bases). The germline V gene has CDR1 MNHNS and CDR2 SASEGT. This CDR3 region has 12 residues. With 6 bases removed from V and 5 bases from J, the gap between germline ends came to 11 bases. The CDR3 region is CASRPLGNEQYF. The CDR3 DNA sequence: TGTGCCAGCAGGCCACTAGGCAACGAGCAGTACTTC.

The rearrangement joins TRBV11-1 to TRBJ2-3, with a possible D match to TRBD2 (5 bases). CDR3 length: 15 amino acids. The V and J ends lost 2 bases and 1 base respectively, with 10 bases between them. Germline V lookup: CDR1 SGHAT, CDR2 FQDESV (reference sequence). The CDR3 spells CASSLRGGGTDTQYF. CDR3 DNA sequence: TGTGCCAGCAGCTTACGAGGAGGCGGCACAGATACGCAGTATTTT. The full variable domain, rest sourced from reference TRBV11-1 and TRBJ2-3, is EAEVAQSPRYKITEKSQAVAFWCDPISGHATLYWYRQILGQGPELLVQFQDESVVDDSQLPKDRFSAERLKGVDSTLKIQPAELGDSAMYLCASSLRGGGTDTQYFGPGTRLTVL.

This clone turned up a few times. The chain is built from TRBV4-1 and TRBJ2-5; 16 positions agree with TRBD2. The CDR3 contains 19 residues. V lost 3 bases, J lost 2 bases, and 9 bases stayed unmatched. Germline CDR1 MGHRA, CDR2 YSYEKL. CDR3 in amino acids: CASSHPGLAGGPGQETQYF. CDR3 coding DNA: TGCGCCAGCAGCCATCCGGGACTAGCGGGAGGGCCGGGGCAAGAGACCCAGTACTTC.

The chain has TRBV6-5 and TRBJ2-7, with D possibly TRBD1 on 5 matching bases. The CDR3 is 13 amino acids. The V and J ends lost 5 bases and 4 bases respectively, with 12 bases between them. Germline V lookup: CDR1 MNHEY, CDR2 SVGAGI. The CDR3 loop is CASSKTQGYEQYF. As DNA, the CDR3 is TGTGCCAGCAGTAAGACGCAGGGTTACGAGCAGTACTTC.

V usage is TRBV11-2 and J usage is TRBJ2-7, with no clear D. Looked up from germline, CDR1 is SGHAT and CDR2 is FQNNGV. V dropped 0 bases and J dropped 5 bases, with 14 bases sitting between them. The CDR3 is made up of 15 amino acids. The CDR3 bases are TGTGCCAGCAGCTTAGATTTTACCAAGAGAGACGAGCAGTACTTC. It translates to CASSLDFTKRDEQYF.

J is TRBJ1-4 and V is TRBV2; possibly TRBD1 for D (6 bases). Per germline, CDR1 SNHLY and CDR2 FYNNEI. V lost 4 bases to trimming and J lost 4 bases, with 10 bases between them. This CDR3 region has 14 residues. CDR3 sequence: CASSVRGVNEKLFF. In nucleotides, the CDR3 is TGTGCCAGCAGTGTCAGGGGAGTTAATGAAAAACTGTTTTTT.

The chain combines TRBV7-9 with TRBJ1-1; D possibly corresponds to TRBD1 (6 bases). Per the germline V gene, CDR1 is SEHNR and CDR2 is FQNEAQ (reference sequence). V lost 1 base to trimming and J lost 0 bases, with 9 bases between them. The CDR3 sequence is 15 residues long. The CDR3 loop reads CASSLVTGLNTEAFF. The CDR3 DNA reads as TGTGCCAGCAGCTTAGTCACAGGGCTGAACACTGAAGCTTTCTTT.

The genes are TRBV6-4 and TRBJ2-3, with a weak D call TRBD2 (5 bases). The CDR3 contains 14 residues. From germline, CDR1 is MRHNA and CDR2 SNTAGT. Trimming pared 3 bases from V and 1 base from J, leaving 8 bases between. DNA of the CDR3: TGTGCCAGCAGTGAGAGGGCCGGCACAGATACGCAGTATTTT. This codes for CASSERAGTDTQYF.

V gene TRBV28 combines with J gene TRBJ2-2; D call uncertain. V lost 4 bases and J lost 6, with 12 bases in between. Germline V gene sequence: CDR1 MDHEN, CDR2 SYDVKM. This CDR3 contains 14 residues. The CDR3 region has the DNA TGTGCCAGCAGTTCCTGCCCCAGCGCCGGGGAGCTGTTTTTT. It yields the protein CASSSCPSAGELFF.